A selection of T cell receptor beta chains follows, all from one sample in a study of shared clonotypes between healthy human individuals. TCRdb's copy holds only in-frame clones and misses some; the assay was immunoSEQ multiplex PCR. Among 2 million to 2.5 million clones, roughly 93% were seen once, and the ten largest hold about 0.39%. Sequencing used naive CD4+ T cells from PBMCs. The receptors derive from a man younger than 30 in good health. Some clones in this sample may be carry-over from other donors' samples. Each CDR3 is given with its conserved first and last residue. The D gene is left open where the match is weak. Rows may omit the clone size; those that give it use once, few, many or a size class.

d_gene | j_gene | v_gene | abundance | CDR3aa | CDR3nt
TRBD2 | TRBJ2-5 | TRBV18 | - | CASSPTSGKETQYF | TGTGCCAGCTCACCGACTAGCGGAAAAGAGACCCAGTACTTC
- | TRBJ1-2 | TRBV25-1 | - | CASSESGGLHGYTF | TGTGCCAGCAGTGAATCCGGGGGCCTCCATGGCTACACCTTC
TRBD2 | TRBJ2-5 | TRBV4-2 | - | CASSQDLQLAGGKQETQYF | TGTGCCAGCAGCCAAGATTTACAACTAGCGGGAGGGAAACAAGAGACCCAGTACTTC
- | TRBJ1-4 | TRBV6-6 | - | CASSITLPGREKLFF | TGTGCCAGCAGTATCACCCTCCCCGGGAGGGAAAAACTGTTTTTT
- | TRBJ1-1 | TRBV21-1 | - | CASSKELLLMNTEAFF | TGTGCCAGCAGCAAAGAACTGTTATTAATGAACACTGAAGCTTTCTTT
- | TRBJ1-5 | TRBV6-5 | - | CASSSNPSNQPQHF | TGTGCCAGCAGTTCCAACCCGTCCAATCAGCCCCAGCATTTT
- | TRBJ2-5 | TRBV5-4 | - | CASSLGAGQETQYF | TGTGCCAGCAGCTTGGGGGCGGGCCAAGAGACCCAGTACTTC
TRBD1 | TRBJ1-1 | TRBV29-1 | - | CSVLLQGLNTEAFF | TGCAGCGTCCTCTTACAGGGGTTGAACACTGAAGCTTTCTTT
- | TRBJ2-7 | TRBV6-5 | - | CASSYLGSYEQYF | TGTGCCAGCAGTTACTTAGGCTCCTACGAGCAGTACTTC
TRBD2 | TRBJ2-2 | TRBV4-1 | - | CASSQEATSGSFGELFF | TGCGCCAGCAGCCAAGAGGCGACTAGCGGGAGTTTCGGGGAGCTGTTTTTT
TRBD1 | TRBJ2-7 | TRBV14 | - | CASSQGKGQGISEQYF | TGTGCCAGCAGCCAAGGGAAAGGACAGGGAATTTCCGAGCAGTACTTC
- | TRBJ1-3 | TRBV6-1 | - | CALTAPSGNTIYF | TGTGCCCTCACCGCGCCCTCCGGAAACACCATATATTTT
- | TRBJ1-4 | TRBV28 | - | CASTLNEKLFF | TGTGCCAGCACCCTTAATGAAAAACTGTTTTTT
- | TRBJ2-3 | TRBV28 | - | CASSFAQGRTDTQYF | TGTGCCAGCAGTTTCGCGCAGGGGAGGACAGATACGCAGTATTTT
- | TRBJ1-5 | TRBV7-8 | - | CASSPAGTIDQPQHF | TGTGCCAGCAGCCCGGCGGGGACGATCGATCAGCCCCAGCATTTT
TRBD1 | TRBJ1-1 | TRBV6-1 | - | CASRTGTEAFF | TGTGCCAGCAGGACAGGGACGGAGGCTTTCTTT
TRBD1 | TRBJ1-5 | TRBV7-8 | - | CASSQFGQGGNQPQHF | TGTGCCAGCAGCCAATTCGGACAGGGGGGCAATCAGCCCCAGCATTTT
- | TRBJ2-5 | TRBV4-1 | - | CASTSVGETQYF | TGCGCCAGCACGTCGGTAGGAGAGACCCAGTACTTC
- | TRBJ2-6 | TRBV5-1 | - | CASRLTADSGANVLTF | TGCGCCAGCAGGCTGACAGCAGACTCTGGGGCCAACGTCCTGACTTTC
- | TRBJ1-3 | TRBV7-9 | - | CASSGWEFTGNTIYF | TGTGCCAGCAGCGGGTGGGAGTTTACTGGAAACACCATATATTTT
- | TRBJ1-4 | TRBV9 | - | CASSATDGATNEKLFF | TGTGCCAGCAGCGCCACGGACGGAGCAACTAATGAAAAACTGTTTTTT
- | TRBJ2-1 | TRBV5-1 | - | CASSLVAEAYNEQFF | TGCGCCAGCAGCTTGGTAGCGGAGGCCTACAATGAGCAGTTCTTC
TRBD1 | TRBJ1-2 | TRBV11-2 | - | CASSLAGTGANYGYTF | TGTGCCAGCAGCTTAGCGGGTACAGGGGCAAACTATGGCTACACCTTC
TRBD2 | TRBJ2-1 | TRBV7-3 | - | CASSSGVAGYNEQFF | TGTGCCAGCAGCTCCGGGGTAGCGGGATACAATGAGCAGTTCTTC
- | TRBJ2-2 | TRBV2 | - | CASSSGTETGELFF | TGTGCCAGCAGCTCCGGGACGGAAACCGGGGAGCTGTTTTTT
- | TRBJ2-7 | TRBV19 | - | CASSNDRPYEQYF | TGTGCCAGTAGTAATGACAGGCCCTACGAGCAGTACTTC
- | TRBJ1-5 | TRBV6-1 | - | CASTEVGGAVLHF | TGTGCCAGCACCGAGGTGGGGGGGGCCGTCCTTCATTTT
- | TRBJ1-6 | TRBV25-1 | - | CASSAQGVVSPLHF | TGTGCCAGCAGTGCGCAGGGTGTCGTCTCACCCCTCCACTTT
TRBD2 | TRBJ2-3 | TRBV11-2 | - | CASSPAGGVLGSSTDTQYF | TGTGCCAGCAGCCCGGCGGGGGGCGTTCTGGGGTCCAGCACAGATACGCAGTATTTT
TRBD2 | TRBJ2-5 | TRBV6-1 | few | CASSEMGREYF | TGTGCCAGCAGTGAAATGGGGAGGGAGTACTTC
TRBD2 | TRBJ2-7 | TRBV5-1 | - | CASSLETSGRGSYEQYF | TGCGCCAGCAGCTTGGAGACTAGCGGGAGGGGGTCCTACGAGCAGTACTTC
- | TRBJ2-5 | TRBV11-2 | - | CASSLVESGGKTQYF | TGTGCCAGCAGCTTAGTAGAGTCCGGCGGGAAGACCCAGTACTTC
- | TRBJ1-5 | TRBV5-1 | - | CASSYTGDNQPQHF | TGCGCCAGCAGTTATACGGGGGATAATCAGCCCCAGCATTTT
TRBD1 | TRBJ2-7 | TRBV11-3 | - | CASSMDRQGWDEQYF | TGTGCCAGCAGCATGGATAGACAGGGTTGGGACGAGCAGTACTTC
- | TRBJ1-2 | TRBV28 | - | CASGANYGYTF | TGTGCCAGCGGAGCTAACTATGGCTACACCTTC
- | TRBJ2-4 | TRBV5-1 | - | CASRPGHLDIQYF | TGCGCCAGCAGACCTGGACACCTGGACATTCAGTACTTC
TRBD1 | TRBJ2-1 | TRBV7-9 | - | CASSRQGEVNEQFF | TGTGCCAGCAGCCGACAGGGGGAGGTCAATGAGCAGTTCTTC
- | TRBJ2-1 | TRBV5-1 | - | CASSSGLLRDEQFF | TGCGCCAGCAGCTCCGGACTCCTAAGGGATGAGCAGTTCTTC
TRBD1 | TRBJ1-3 | TRBV5-1 | - | CASGDGTATGNTIYF | TGCGCCAGCGGGGACGGGACAGCTACTGGAAACACCATATATTTT
- | TRBJ2-7 | TRBV6-5 | - | CASSRQITYEQYF | TGTGCCAGCAGCCGACAGATAACCTACGAGCAGTACTTC
TRBD2 | TRBJ2-3 | TRBV4-1 | - | CASSPVGGRAPDTQYF | TGCGCCAGCAGCCCAGTAGGCGGGAGGGCCCCAGATACGCAGTATTTT
- | TRBJ2-2 | TRBV4-2 | once | CASSQDGSRTGELFF | TGTGCCAGCAGCCAAGATGGTAGTAGGACCGGGGAGCTGTTTTTT
- | TRBJ2-7 | TRBV11-2 | - | CASSSTGAREQYF | TGTGCCAGCAGTTCAACGGGGGCGAGGGAGCAGTACTTC
TRBD1 | TRBJ2-7 | TRBV18 | - | CASSPIIRTGGIYEQYF | TGTGCCAGCTCACCCATCATCCGTACAGGGGGCATCTACGAGCAGTACTTC
TRBD2 | TRBJ2-3 | TRBV10-1 | once | CASSEGTSGRASDTQYF | TGCGCCAGCAGTGAAGGGACTAGCGGGAGGGCATCAGATACGCAGTATTTT
- | TRBJ1-6 | TRBV6-5 | - | CASSYSRGSLHF | TGTGCCAGCAGTTACTCCCGGGGATCCCTCCACTTT
- | TRBJ1-1 | TRBV6-5 | - | CASLNYPNTEAFF | TGTGCCAGCCTAAACTATCCCAACACTGAAGCTTTCTTT
TRBD2 | TRBJ2-2 | TRBV10-3 | once | CAIGTASGSNTGELFF | TGTGCCATCGGCACGGCTAGCGGGTCGAACACCGGGGAGCTGTTTTTT
- | TRBJ2-6 | TRBV7-9 | - | CASRDSPFSSGANVLTF | TGTGCCAGCAGAGACAGTCCTTTTTCCTCTGGGGCCAACGTCCTGACTTTC